Following are 10 T cell receptor beta chains from one sample sequenced in a study of cytotoxic CD8 clonotypes in ibrutinib-treated CLL. TCRdb's copy holds only in-frame clones and misses some; the assay was immunoSEQ multiplex PCR. Of hundreds of thousands of clones in the sample, about 64% were seen once. Source: PBMCs, taken after 36 months of ibrutinib treatment. The receptor set was obtained from a human donor with chronic lymphocytic leukemia.

The genes are TRBV29-1 and TRBJ1-2; possibly TRBD1 for D (5 bases). Germline-derived CDR1 and CDR2 are SQVTM and ANQGSEA. CDR3 length: 13 amino acids. Trimming removed 1 base from V and 4 bases from J, with 10 bases in between. The CDR3 DNA sequence: TGCAGCGTTGAAGTGCAGGGTCTCTATGGCTACACCTTC. Encoded protein: CSVEVQGLYGYTF.

The chain is built from TRBV5-4 and TRBJ2-5, with a possible D match to TRBD2 (6 bases). Trimming removed 0 bases at V and 0 bases at J, with 15 bases between. CDR1 SGHNT and CDR2 YYREEE come from the germline V gene (reference sequence). The CDR3 consists of 17 residues. The CDR3: CASSLGRGPTYQETQYF. The DNA for the CDR3 is TGTGCCAGCAGCTTGGGGAGGGGACCTACGTACCAAGAGACCCAGTACTTC.

The chain is built from TRBV6-9 and TRBJ2-3; D gene ambiguous. V lost 0 bases and J lost 9, with 7 bases in between. This CDR3 is 12 amino acids long. In germline, CDR1 is MNHGY, CDR2 SVAAGI. The CDR3 region is CASSYSEATQYF. The CDR3 coding sequence is TGTGCCAGCAGTTATTCCGAGGCCACGCAGTATTTT.

This chain connects TRBV2 to TRBJ1-5; the match to TRBD1 covers 8 bases. The CDR3 runs to 14 residues. Germline V gene sequence: CDR1 SNHLY, CDR2 FYNNEI. Germline trimming cut 6 bases from V and 6 bases from J; bases unmatched to any gene: 7. CDR3 sequence reads: CASRAGGFGQPQHF. DNA for the CDR3: TGTGCCAGCAGGGCAGGGGGCTTCGGTCAGCCCCAGCATTTT. Combining the CDR3 with reference TRBV2 and TRBJ1-5 gives the whole variable domain EPEVTQTPSHQVTQMGQEVILRCVPISNHLYFYWYRQILGQKVEFLVSFYNNEISEKSEIFDDQFSVERPDGSNFTLKIRSTKLEDSAMYFCASRAGGFGQPQHFGDGTRLSIL.

The rearrangement joins TRBV7-9 to TRBJ2-7; weak D call: TRBD2 (6 bases). The CDR3 is made up of 17 amino acids. V was pared by 4 bases and J by 2 bases, with 21 bases between. The germline V gene has CDR1 SEHNR and CDR2 FQNEAQ (reference sequence). The CDR3 sequence: CASSSPPQPGLTYEQYF. CDR3 sequence (DNA): TGTGCCAGCAGCTCTCCACCCCAGCCGGGACTTACCTACGAGCAGTACTTC.

This clone was observed a few times. The V gene is TRBV23-1, the J gene TRBJ2-7, with 9 bases aligning to TRBD1. TRBV23-1 is marked as an open reading frame, function uncertain. V was clipped by 6 bases and J by 1 base; unmatched bases: 7. The CDR3 spans 15 residues. Here the CDR3 reads CASSGGQGLSYEQYF. CDR3 bases: TGCGCCAGCAGCGGAGGACAGGGGCTGTCCTACGAGCAGTACTTC.

The rearrangement uses TRBV6-5 and TRBJ2-7; D not certain. This CDR3 region has 15 residues. V was clipped by 0 bases and J by 6 bases, with 15 bases between them. CDR1 MNHEY and CDR2 SVGAGI come from the germline V gene. CDR3 nucleotides: TGTGCCAGCAGTTACTCGAATGGGGTGGGTGGCGAGCAGTACTTC. As protein: CASSYSNGVGGEQYF.

The chain couples TRBV15 to TRBJ2-5; 9 bases are shared with TRBD1. The V and J ends lost 0 bases and 5 bases, in that order; junction bases with no gene match: 13. Germline lookup yields CDR1 LNHNV and CDR2 YYDKDF (reference sequence). This CDR3 spans 18 amino acids. The CDR3 region has the DNA TGTGCCACCAGCAGAGATCTGACCCCCACAGGGGGCCGGGAGACCCAGTACTTC. This gives the protein CATSRDLTPTGGRETQYF.

The V gene is TRBV4-1, the J gene TRBJ1-3; possibly TRBD1 for D (5 bases). This CDR3 is built from 19 residues. Germline V gene lookup returns CDR1 MGHRA and CDR2 YSYEKL. V dropped 2 bases and J dropped 0 bases, with 20 bases sitting between them. The CDR3 sequence is CASSQLFGTIPASGNTIYF. The CDR3 nucleotides are TGCGCCAGCAGCCAACTATTCGGGACGATCCCCGCCTCTGGAAACACCATATATTTT.

This clone was seen a handful of times. V and J are TRBV4-3 and TRBJ1-2; perhaps TRBD1 as D (5 bases). V shed 1 base and J shed 3 bases, with 9 bases lying between them. Germline V lookup: CDR1 LGHNA, CDR2 YSLEER. The CDR3 loop spans 14 amino acids. CDR3 sequence reads: CASSQVLRDYGYTF. The CDR3 DNA is TGCGCCAGCAGCCAAGTCCTCAGGGACTATGGCTACACCTTC.